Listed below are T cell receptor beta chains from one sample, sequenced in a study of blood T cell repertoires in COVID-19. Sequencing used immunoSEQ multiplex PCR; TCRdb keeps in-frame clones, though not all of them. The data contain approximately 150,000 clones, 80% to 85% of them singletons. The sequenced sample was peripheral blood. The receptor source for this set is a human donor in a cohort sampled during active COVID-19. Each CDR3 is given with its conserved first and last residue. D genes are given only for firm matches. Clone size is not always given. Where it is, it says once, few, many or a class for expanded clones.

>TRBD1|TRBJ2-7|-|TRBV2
CASRTGVEQYF
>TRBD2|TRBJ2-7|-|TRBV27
CASSPSSGSMHEQYF
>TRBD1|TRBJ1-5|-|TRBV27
CASSAWTGANQPQHF
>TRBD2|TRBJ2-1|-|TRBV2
CASSVGLAGNKGYNEQFF
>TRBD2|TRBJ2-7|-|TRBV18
CASSSSGSNPYEQYF
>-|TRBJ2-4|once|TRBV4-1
CASSHRRGGIQYF
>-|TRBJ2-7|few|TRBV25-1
CASSDEQGTYEQYF
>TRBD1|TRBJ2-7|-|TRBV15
CATSRADRGYEQYF
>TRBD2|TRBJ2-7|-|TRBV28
CASTPGLAGNEQYF
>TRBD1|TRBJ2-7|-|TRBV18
CASLPGTGGYEQYF
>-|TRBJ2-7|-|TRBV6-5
CASTRDTSSYEQYF
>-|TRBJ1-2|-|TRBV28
CASSSLSWGAGYTF
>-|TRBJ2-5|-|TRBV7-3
CASSLSSGEGETQYF
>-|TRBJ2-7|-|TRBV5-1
CASSSNYEQYF
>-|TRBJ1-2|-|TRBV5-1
CASSLDGVDGYTF
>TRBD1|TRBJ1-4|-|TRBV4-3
CASSQGGGTGEKLFF
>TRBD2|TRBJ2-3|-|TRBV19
CATGTLAGSTDTQYF
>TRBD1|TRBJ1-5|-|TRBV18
CASQQGVNQPQHF
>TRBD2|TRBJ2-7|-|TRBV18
CASSPPGSGRDSEQYF
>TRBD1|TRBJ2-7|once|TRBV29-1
CSAWISRDRAVNEQYF
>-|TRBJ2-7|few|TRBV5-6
CASSLIGREQYF
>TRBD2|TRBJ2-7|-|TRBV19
CASSPTPSGRYEQYF
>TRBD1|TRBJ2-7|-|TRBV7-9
CAFVGQNYEQYF
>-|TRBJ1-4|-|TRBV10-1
CASSLAGPTNEKLFF
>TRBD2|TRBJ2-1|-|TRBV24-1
CATSDAGTSGRDEQFF
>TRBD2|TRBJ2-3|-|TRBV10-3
CAIGTSGTESTDTQYF
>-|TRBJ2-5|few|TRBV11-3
CASSAGRGPRYF
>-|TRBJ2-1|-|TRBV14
CASSQDRYNEQFF
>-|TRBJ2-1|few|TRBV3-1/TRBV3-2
CASSQGRGSNEQFF
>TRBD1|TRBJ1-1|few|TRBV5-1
CASSFLPTGEATEAFF
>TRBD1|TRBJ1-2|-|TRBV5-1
CASSLGGQVRGYTF
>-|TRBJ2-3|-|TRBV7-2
CASSPRLASRADTQYF